The 5 T cell receptor beta chains given below trace back to one sample, sequenced in a study of metastatic and nonmetastatic thyroid tumors. Each patient came to thyroid surgery without any prior treatment (of any kind). TCRdb re-called the PCR reads through MiXCR. The table has some 21,000 clones, approximately 25% seen once. Sample: tumor tissue. These receptors all come from a female donor with papillary thyroid cancer or a benign thyroid nodule (not recorded which). Some clones in this sample may be carry-over from other donors' samples.

In its sample, this clone is medium-sized. V gene TRBV6-2 or TRBV6-3 combines with J gene TRBJ1-2, with D unresolved. The germline gives CDR1 MNHEY, CDR2 SVGEGT. The CDR3 spans 11 residues. V was pared by 3 bases and J by 4 bases, with 3 bases between. CDR3 sequence (DNA): TGTGCCAGCAGTTATACCTATGGCTACACCTTC. This codes for CASSYTYGYTF.

The chain employs TRBV20-1 and TRBJ2-6; D may be TRBD2 (6 bases). The CDR3 runs to 16 residues. V was pared by 8 bases and J by 2 bases, with 19 bases between. Looked up from germline, CDR1 is DFQATT and CDR2 is SNEGSKA (reference sequence). The DNA of the CDR3 is TGCAGTTCCACCGAAAATTGGGGGGCTGGGGCCAACGTCCTGACTTTC. It encodes CSSTENWGAGANVLTF.

This clone occurred many times. The rearrangement links TRBV5-5 to TRBJ2-1; no clear D. Deletions cut 2 bases from V and 1 base from J, with 7 bases between. The CDR3 is 14 amino acids. The germline gives CDR1 SGHKS, CDR2 YYEKEE (reference sequence). The CDR3, as DNA: TGTGCCAGCAGCTTCAGTGGTTCCTACAATGAGCAGTTCTTC. This encodes CASSFSGSYNEQFF.

This chain uses TRBV5-1 with TRBJ1-1; the match to TRBD1 covers 7 bases. V shed 6 bases, J shed 2 bases, and the junction held 13 bases outside the gene matches. In germline, CDR1 is SGHRS, CDR2 YFSETQ. There are 16 residues in the CDR3. In DNA, the CDR3 is TGCGCCAGCACCCAGTCGGCAGGGGGATCCAACACTGAAGCTTTCTTT. It is translated as CASTQSAGGSNTEAFF.

This chain links TRBV20-1 with TRBJ1-1; D is unresolved. Germline assignment: CDR1 DFQATT and CDR2 SNEGSKA (reference sequence). Trimming removed 5 bases from V and 0 bases from J, with 7 bases in between. CDR3 length: 12 amino acids. The CDR3 sequence: CSAFSMNTEAFF. The DNA of the CDR3 is TGCAGTGCTTTCTCAATGAACACTGAAGCTTTCTTT.